Below, 18 T cell receptor beta chains from the same sample are listed, as sequenced in a study of molecular identifiers for immune sequencing clone quantification. TCRdb re-called the PCR reads through MiXCR, storing one row per CDR3 protein. The top ten clones hold over 0.6% of a sample with approximately 500,000 distinct CDR3 sequences, roughly 24% of them seen once. The sequencing input was naive CD8+ T cells from blood, with Jurkat cell RNA spiked in. Noted subset: FACS-sorted CD8+CD4-CCR7+CD45RA+ naive T cells. These receptors were obtained from a human donor in good health. Some libraries in this study had Jurkat cell RNA spiked in.

This clonotype was observed a few times. The V call is TRBV6-1, the J call TRBJ2-7; D is unclear. The CDR3 runs 13 residues. Looked up from germline, CDR1 is MNHNS and CDR2 is SASEGT. V was trimmed by 1 base and J by 3 bases, leaving 7 bases between them. The CDR3 DNA reads as TGTGCCAGCAGTGAAGGGCCCCTCTACGAGCAGTACTTC. Translated: CASSEGPLYEQYF.

This rearrangement joins TRBV5-1 to TRBJ2-7; 9 bases align to TRBD1. The length of the CDR3 is 12 residues. Looked up from germline, CDR1 is SGHRS and CDR2 is YFSETQ. V dropped 9 bases and J dropped 6; count of bases not matched to a gene: 7. CDR3 region: CATAGQGTEQYF. The CDR3 nucleotides read TGCGCCACTGCGGGACAGGGAACCGAGCAGTACTTC.

The V and J genes are TRBV4-1 and TRBJ1-1; no definite D call. CDR1 and CDR2 (germline): MGHRA, YSYEKL. The length of the CDR3 is 15 residues. V shed 4 bases and J shed 1 base, with 13 bases lying between them. The CDR3: CASSRQTSSNTEAFF. The CDR3 DNA reads as TGCGCCAGCAGCCGACAAACGAGCTCGAACACTGAAGCTTTCTTT.

The sample holds a few counts of this clonotype. The chain recombines TRBV20-1 with TRBJ2-3; D gene uncertain. The CDR3 consists of 14 residues. In germline, CDR1 is DFQATT, CDR2 SNEGSKA (reference sequence). V lost 4 bases and J 4 bases, leaving 15 bases between the germline ends. The CDR3 DNA reads TGCAGTGCTAACGGAGAGGTCCCCTCAGATACGCAGTATTTT. Translated: CSANGEVPSDTQYF.

At least ten counts were recorded for this clonotype. This chain connects TRBV7-6 to TRBJ2-3; perhaps TRBD2 as D (5 bases). V dropped 6 bases and J dropped 0 bases, with 16 bases sitting between them. Germline assignment: CDR1 SGHVS and CDR2 FNYEAQ. The CDR3 is 16 residues long. This CDR3 reads CASSPREGASTDTQYF. CDR3 sequence (DNA): TGTGCCAGCAGTCCCCGTGAGGGTGCGAGCACAGATACGCAGTATTTT.

As to this clonotype: A much larger clone sits a single nucleotide away, making a read error possible. The chain employs TRBV7-9 and TRBJ2-3; perhaps TRBD2 as D (5 bases). This CDR3 has 15 amino acids. The V and J ends lost 6 bases and 7 bases respectively, with 20 bases between them. The germline CDR1 and CDR2 sequences are SEHNR and FQNEAQ (reference sequence). CDR3 sequence: CASRGAGLPPYTQYF. The CDR3 coding sequence is TGTGCCAGCAGGGGAGCTGGCCTTCCCCCATATACGCAGTATTTT.

This clonotype was counted once. The chain uses TRBV15 and TRBJ2-1, with TRBD1 identical over 7 bases. The trim removed 3 bases at V and 7 bases at J, leaving 9 bases unmatched. The CDR3 runs to 15 residues. CDR1 and CDR2 (germline): LNHNV, YYDKDF (reference sequence). CDR3 nucleotides: TGTGCCACCAGCAGCCCGCAACAGGGGTGGAATGAGCAGTTCTTC. Translated: CATSSPQQGWNEQFF. Complete variable domain (other parts from reference TRBV15 and TRBJ2-1): DAMVIQNPRYQVTQFGKPVTLSCSQTLNHNVMYWYQQKSSQAPKLLFHYYDKDFNNEADTPDNFQSRRPNTSFCFLDIRSPGLGDTAMYLCATSSPQQGWNEQFFGPGTRLTVL.

This chain uses TRBV28 with TRBJ1-5; D may be TRBD1 (5 bases). V was clipped by 2 bases and J by 0 bases, with 8 bases between them. This CDR3 comprises 15 residues. Per the germline V gene, CDR1 is MDHEN and CDR2 is SYDVKM. CDR3 nucleotides: TGTGCCAGCAGTTTAGGGGACCTTAGCAATCAGCCCCAGCATTTT. Its translation: CASSLGDLSNQPQHF. Together with reference TRBV28 and TRBJ1-5, the CDR3 gives the full variable domain: DVKVTQSSRYLVKRTGEKVFLECVQDMDHENMFWYRQDPGLGLRLIYFSYDVKMKEKGDIPEGYSVSREKKERFSLILESASTNQTSMYLCASSLGDLSNQPQHFGDGTRLSIL.

The chain combines TRBV7-9 with TRBJ2-5; no reliable D call. Trimming took off 2 bases at V and 1 base at J, with 14 bases between the two ends. CDR1 is SEHNR, CDR2 FQNEAQ, per germline (reference sequence). The CDR3 contains 16 residues. CDR3 in amino acids: CASSLLSLLSQETQYF. As DNA, the CDR3 is TGTGCCAGCAGCTTATTGTCCCTTCTATCCCAAGAGACCCAGTACTTC.

This rearrangement joins TRBV6-2 or TRBV6-3 to TRBJ2-2; 13 bases fit TRBD2. The CDR3 consists of 17 residues. V lost 6 bases, J lost 5 bases, and 9 bases stayed unmatched. The germline CDR1 and CDR2 sequences are MNHEY and SVGEGT. The CDR3 here is CASRRLAGGTRTGELFF. As DNA, the CDR3 is TGTGCCAGCAGACGACTAGCGGGAGGAACGAGGACCGGGGAGCTGTTTTTT.

A word on this clonotype: Lacking the conserved final phenylalanine or tryptophan, this CDR3 likely reflects a read error. The genes are TRBV4-3 and TRBJ2-1; D is perhaps TRBD2 (6 bases). V lost 3 bases and J lost 5, with 11 bases in between. There are 14 residues in the CDR3. The germline V gene has CDR1 LGHNA and CDR2 YSLEER. The CDR3 loop reads CASSQGVADNEQFI. The CDR3 DNA reads as TGCGCCAGCAGCCAGGGAGTAGCGGACAATGAGCAGTTCATC.

This clonotype occurred many times. This rearrangement joins TRBV30 to TRBJ1-1, with D maybe TRBD1 (5 bases). V lost 4 bases and J lost 3, with 12 bases in between. The CDR3 loop spans 13 amino acids. CDR1 GTSNPN and CDR2 SVGIG come from the germline V gene (reference sequence). In DNA form, the CDR3 reads TGTGCCTGGACTACGTCGGGGGACACTGAAGCTTTCTTT. It specifies CAWTTSGDTEAFF.

Comment on this clonotype: An end of the junction does not agree with germline; a read error may underlie this. J is TRBJ2-5 and V is TRBV5-4; 8 bases are shared with TRBD1. The CDR3 has 14 amino acids. Germline values: CDR1 SGHNT, CDR2 YYREEE (reference sequence). The CDR3 DNA reads as TGTGCCAGCAGCCAGACAGGGGCGACCGGGACCCGGTACTTC. Its translation is CASSQTGATGTRYF. Looking up the rest from reference TRBV5-4 and TRBJ2-5 gives the full variable domain: ETGVTQSPTHLIKTRGQQVTLRCSSQSGHNTVSWYQQALGQGPQFIFQYYREEENGRGNFPPRFSGLQFPNYSSELNVNALELDDSALYLCASSQTGATGTRYFGPGTRLLVL.

This clonotype was counted only a few times. V is TRBV10-2 and J is TRBJ2-7, with TRBD2 matching 8 bases. The CDR3 consists of 15 residues. V lost 0 bases and J lost 4; bases outside the gene matches: 5. Germline assignment: CDR1 WSHSY and CDR2 SAAADI. The CDR3, as DNA: TGCGCCAGCAGTGAGTCGGGGACTAGAGAGTACGAGCAGTACTTC. Its protein is CASSESGTREYEQYF.

The chain couples TRBV11-2 to TRBJ2-3; possibly TRBD1 for D (5 bases). Between the trimmed V and J ends, which lost 11 bases and 6 bases, there was a span of 18 bases. CDR3 size: 13 residues. Germline V gene lookup returns CDR1 SGHAT and CDR2 FQNNGV. CDR3 loop: CARRLGAPDTQYF. The CDR3 coding sequence is TGTGCCCGCCGCTTAGGGGCCCCCGATACGCAGTATTTT.

This clonotype has a count of ten or more. V gene TRBV7-9 combines with J gene TRBJ2-3; 7 bases are a match to TRBD2. V lost 5 bases to trimming and J lost 0 bases; unmatched junction nucleotides: 11. From germline, CDR1 is SEHNR and CDR2 FQNEAQ (reference sequence). CDR3 size: 17 residues. For the CDR3, the DNA is TGTGCCAGCAGCCCTCGAGCTAGCGGATATAGCACAGATACGCAGTATTTT. It is translated as CASSPRASGYSTDTQYF.

This clonotype was detected a few times. The chain joins TRBV18 to TRBJ2-2; 7 bases fit TRBD1. Per the germline V gene, CDR1 is KGHSH and CDR2 is LQKENI. CDR3 length: 17 amino acids. V gave up 5 bases and J gave up 6 bases; unmatched junction bases: 15. The CDR3 is CASSNTPTGSLSGELFF. The CDR3 DNA is TGTGCCAGCTCAAATACTCCGACAGGGAGTCTTTCCGGGGAGCTGTTTTTT.

The chain has TRBV6-2 or TRBV6-3 and TRBJ1-2; possible D gene TRBD1, 5 bases. This CDR3 has 15 residues. The V end lost 6 bases, the J end lost 4 bases, and 18 bases lay between the germline ends. Germline V gene sequence: CDR1 MNHEY, CDR2 SVGEGT. The CDR3 loop reads CASSHLQADPYGYTF. The CDR3 nucleotides read TGTGCCAGCAGCCACTTACAGGCCGACCCCTATGGCTACACCTTC.